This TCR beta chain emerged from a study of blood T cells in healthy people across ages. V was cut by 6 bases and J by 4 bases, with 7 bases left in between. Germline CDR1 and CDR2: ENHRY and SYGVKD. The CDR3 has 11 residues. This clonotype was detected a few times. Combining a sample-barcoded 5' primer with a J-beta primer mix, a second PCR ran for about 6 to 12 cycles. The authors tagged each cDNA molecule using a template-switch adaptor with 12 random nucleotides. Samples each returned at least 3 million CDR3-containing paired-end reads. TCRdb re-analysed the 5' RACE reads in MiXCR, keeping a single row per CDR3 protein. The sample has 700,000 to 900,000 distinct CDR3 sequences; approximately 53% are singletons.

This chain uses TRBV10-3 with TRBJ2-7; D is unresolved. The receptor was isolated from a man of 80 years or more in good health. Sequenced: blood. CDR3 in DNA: TGTGCCATCAGGGATGCATACGAGCAGTACTTC. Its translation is CAIRDAYEQYF.